The TCR beta chain under discussion was sequenced for a study of control samples from healthy donors and cancer patients. Measured with immunoSEQ multiplex PCR; TCRdb has only the in-frame clones, and not every one. Here the sample spans 100,000 to 150,000 clones, around 92% being singletons. There are 14 residues in the CDR3. Looked up from germline, CDR1 is SGHAT and CDR2 is FQNNGV. The V end lost 6 bases, the J end lost 6 bases, and 15 bases lay between the germline ends. This TCR came from a man in his fifties with head and neck cancer. The rearrangement uses TRBV11-2 and TRBJ1-3; D is undetermined. Sequenced: PBMCs. The CDR3 reads CASSSRPEINTIYF. CDR3 nucleotides: TGTGCCAGCAGTTCTCGACCGGAGATAAACACCATATATTTT.